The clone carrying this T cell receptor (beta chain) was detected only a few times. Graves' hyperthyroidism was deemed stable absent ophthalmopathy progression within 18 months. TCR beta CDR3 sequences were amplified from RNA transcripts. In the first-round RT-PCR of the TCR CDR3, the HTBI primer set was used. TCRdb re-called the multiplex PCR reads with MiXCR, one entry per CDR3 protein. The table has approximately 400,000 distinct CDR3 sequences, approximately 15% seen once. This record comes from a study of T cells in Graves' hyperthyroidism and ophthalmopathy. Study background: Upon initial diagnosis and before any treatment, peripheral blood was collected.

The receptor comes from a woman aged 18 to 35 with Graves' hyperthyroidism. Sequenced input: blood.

This CDR3 reads CASSPEWEENEKLFF. The CDR3 bases are TGTGCCAGCAGCCCTGAGTGGGAGGAGAATGAAAAACTGTTTTTT. This chain links TRBV3-1 with TRBJ1-4; D ambiguous. Germline CDR1 LGHDT, CDR2 YNNKEL (reference sequence). The CDR3 has 15 amino acids. V lost 4 bases and J lost 5, with 14 bases in between.